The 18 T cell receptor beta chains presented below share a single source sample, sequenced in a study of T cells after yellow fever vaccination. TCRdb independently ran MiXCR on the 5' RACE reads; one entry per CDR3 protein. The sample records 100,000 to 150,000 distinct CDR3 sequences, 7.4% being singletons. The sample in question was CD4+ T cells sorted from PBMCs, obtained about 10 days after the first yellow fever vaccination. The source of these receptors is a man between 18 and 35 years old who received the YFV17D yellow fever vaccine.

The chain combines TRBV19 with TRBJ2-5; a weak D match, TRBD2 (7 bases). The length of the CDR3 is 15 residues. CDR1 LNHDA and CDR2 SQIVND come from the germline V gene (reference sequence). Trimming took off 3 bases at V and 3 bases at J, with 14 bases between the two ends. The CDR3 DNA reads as TGTGCCAGTAGTATGGGGGGGGCCATTAAAGAGACCCAGTACTTC. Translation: CASSMGGAIKETQYF.

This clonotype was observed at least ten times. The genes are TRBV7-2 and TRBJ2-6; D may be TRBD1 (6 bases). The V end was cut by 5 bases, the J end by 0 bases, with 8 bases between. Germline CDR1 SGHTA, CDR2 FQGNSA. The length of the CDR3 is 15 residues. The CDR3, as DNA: TGTGCCAGCAGCCGACAGGTCTCTGGGGCCAACGTCCTGACTTTC. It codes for CASSRQVSGANVLTF.

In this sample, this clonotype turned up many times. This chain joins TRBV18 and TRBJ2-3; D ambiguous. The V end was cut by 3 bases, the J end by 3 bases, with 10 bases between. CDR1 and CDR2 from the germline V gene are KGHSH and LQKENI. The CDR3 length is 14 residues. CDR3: CASSPPVHTDTQYF. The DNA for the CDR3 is TGTGCCAGCTCACCTCCGGTCCATACAGATACGCAGTATTTT.

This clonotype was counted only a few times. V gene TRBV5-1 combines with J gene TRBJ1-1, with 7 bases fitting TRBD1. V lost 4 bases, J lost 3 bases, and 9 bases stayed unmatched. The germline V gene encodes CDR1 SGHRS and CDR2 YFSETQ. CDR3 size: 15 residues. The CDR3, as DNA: TGCGCCAGCAGCCCCCTCGCGACAGGGTACACTGAAGCTTTCTTT. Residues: CASSPLATGYTEAFF.

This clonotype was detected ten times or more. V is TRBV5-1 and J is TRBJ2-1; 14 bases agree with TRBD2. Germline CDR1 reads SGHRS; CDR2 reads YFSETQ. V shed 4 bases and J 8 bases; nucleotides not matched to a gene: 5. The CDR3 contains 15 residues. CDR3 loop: CASSPGLAGVDEQFF. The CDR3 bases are TGCGCCAGCAGCCCGGGACTAGCGGGGGTGGATGAGCAGTTCTTC. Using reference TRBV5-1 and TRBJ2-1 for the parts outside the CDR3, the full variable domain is KAGVTQTPRYLIKTRGQQVTLSCSPISGHRSVSWYQQTPGQGLQFLFEYFSETQRNKGNFPGRFSGRQFSNSRSEMNVSTLELGDSALYLCASSPGLAGVDEQFFGPGTRLTVL.

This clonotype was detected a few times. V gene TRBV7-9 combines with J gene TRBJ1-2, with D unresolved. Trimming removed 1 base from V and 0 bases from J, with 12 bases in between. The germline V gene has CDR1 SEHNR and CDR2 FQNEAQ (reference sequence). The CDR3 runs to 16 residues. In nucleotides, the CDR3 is TGTGCCAGCAGCTTAGTCGCAGCGTTTACTAACTATGGCTACACCTTC. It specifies CASSLVAAFTNYGYTF. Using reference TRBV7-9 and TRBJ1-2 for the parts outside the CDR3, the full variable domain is DTGVSQNPRHKITKRGQNVTFRCDPISEHNRLYWYRQTLGQGPEFLTYFQNEAQLEKSRLLSDRFSAERPKGSFSTLEIQRTEQGDSAMYLCASSLVAAFTNYGYTFGSGTRLTVV.

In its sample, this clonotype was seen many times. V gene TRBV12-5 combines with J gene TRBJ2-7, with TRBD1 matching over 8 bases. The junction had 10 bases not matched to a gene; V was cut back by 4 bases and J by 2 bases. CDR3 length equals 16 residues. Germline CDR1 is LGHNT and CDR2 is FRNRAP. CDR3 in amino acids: CASGSHSGTGPYEQYF. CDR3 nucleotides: TGTGCTAGTGGTTCGCATTCCGGGACAGGACCCTACGAGCAGTACTTC.

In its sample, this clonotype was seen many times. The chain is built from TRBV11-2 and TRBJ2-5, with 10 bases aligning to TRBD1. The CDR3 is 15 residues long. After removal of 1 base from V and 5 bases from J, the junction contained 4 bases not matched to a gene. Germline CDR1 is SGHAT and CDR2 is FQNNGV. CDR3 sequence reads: CASSLGQGAVETQYF. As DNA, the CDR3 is TGTGCCAGCAGCTTAGGACAGGGGGCCGTTGAGACCCAGTACTTC.

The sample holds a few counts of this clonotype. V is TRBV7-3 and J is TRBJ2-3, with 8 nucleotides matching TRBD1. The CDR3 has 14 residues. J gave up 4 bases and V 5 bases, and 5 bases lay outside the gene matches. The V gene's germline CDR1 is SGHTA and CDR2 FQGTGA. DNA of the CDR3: TGTGCCAGCAGCCTGACAGGGGCCCCAGATACGCAGTATTTT. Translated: CASSLTGAPDTQYF.

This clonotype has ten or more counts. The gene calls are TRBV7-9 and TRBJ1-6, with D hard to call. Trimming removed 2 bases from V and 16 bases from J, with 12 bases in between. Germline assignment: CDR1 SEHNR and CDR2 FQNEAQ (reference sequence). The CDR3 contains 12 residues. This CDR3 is CASSLPFQRLHF. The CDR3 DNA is TGTGCCAGCAGCTTACCGTTCCAGAGGCTCCACTTT.

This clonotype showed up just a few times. CDR3 amino acids: CASSLDILGGETQYF. Here the CDR3 DNA reads TGTGCCAGCAGCTTAGATATTTTGGGCGGGGAGACCCAGTACTTC. V gene TRBV7-8 combines with J gene TRBJ2-5; D might be TRBD2 (5 bases). Germline V CDR1 and CDR2: SGHVS, FQNEAQ. The CDR3 length is 15 residues. V was cut by 1 base and J by 5 bases, with 14 bases left in between.

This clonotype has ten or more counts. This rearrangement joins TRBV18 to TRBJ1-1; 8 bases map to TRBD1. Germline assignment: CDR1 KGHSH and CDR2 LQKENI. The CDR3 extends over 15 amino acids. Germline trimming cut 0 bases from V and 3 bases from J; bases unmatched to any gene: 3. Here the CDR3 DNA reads TGTGCCAGCTCACCACCGCAGGGGGCCCACACTGAAGCTTTCTTT. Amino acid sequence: CASSPPQGAHTEAFF.

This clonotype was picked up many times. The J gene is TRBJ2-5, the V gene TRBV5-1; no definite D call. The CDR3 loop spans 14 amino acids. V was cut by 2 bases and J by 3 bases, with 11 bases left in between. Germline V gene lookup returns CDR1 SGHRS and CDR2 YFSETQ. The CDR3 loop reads CASSLSDPKETQYF. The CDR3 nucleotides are TGCGCCAGCAGCTTAAGCGACCCTAAAGAGACCCAGTACTTC.

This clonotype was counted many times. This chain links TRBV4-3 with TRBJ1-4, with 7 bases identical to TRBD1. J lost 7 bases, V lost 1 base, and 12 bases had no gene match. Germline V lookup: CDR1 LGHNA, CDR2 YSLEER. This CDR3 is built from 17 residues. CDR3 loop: CASSQGDSVLTSEKLFF. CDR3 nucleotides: TGCGCCAGCAGCCAAGGGGACAGTGTACTCACGAGTGAAAAACTGTTTTTT.

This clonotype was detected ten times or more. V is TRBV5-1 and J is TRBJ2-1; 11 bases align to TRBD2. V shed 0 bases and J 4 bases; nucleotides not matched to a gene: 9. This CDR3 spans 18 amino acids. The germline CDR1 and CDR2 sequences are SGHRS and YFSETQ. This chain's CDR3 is CASSLGVSGGARYNEQFF. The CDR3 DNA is TGCGCCAGCAGCTTGGGGGTTAGCGGGGGGGCCCGATACAATGAGCAGTTCTTC.

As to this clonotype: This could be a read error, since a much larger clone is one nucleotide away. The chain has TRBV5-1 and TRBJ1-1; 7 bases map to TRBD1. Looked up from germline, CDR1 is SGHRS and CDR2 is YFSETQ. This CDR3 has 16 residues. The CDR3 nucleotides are TGCGCCAGCAGCCCCCGTTTGACAGGGATGAAGACTGAAGCTTTCTTT. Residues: CASSPRLTGMKTEAFF. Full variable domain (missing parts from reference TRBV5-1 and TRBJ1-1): KAGVTQTPRYLIKTRGQQVTLSCSPISGHRSVSWYQQTPGQGLQFLFEYFSETQRNKGNFPGRFSGRQFSNSRSEMNVSTLELGDSALYLCASSPRLTGMKTEAFFGQGTRLTVV.

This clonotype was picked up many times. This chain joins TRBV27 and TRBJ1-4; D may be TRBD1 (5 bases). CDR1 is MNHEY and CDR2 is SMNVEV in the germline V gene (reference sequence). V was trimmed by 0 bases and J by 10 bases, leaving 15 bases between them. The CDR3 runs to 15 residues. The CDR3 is CASSLSAGTAGKLFF. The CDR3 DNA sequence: TGTGCCAGCAGTTTATCTGCCGGGACCGCTGGAAAACTGTTTTTT.

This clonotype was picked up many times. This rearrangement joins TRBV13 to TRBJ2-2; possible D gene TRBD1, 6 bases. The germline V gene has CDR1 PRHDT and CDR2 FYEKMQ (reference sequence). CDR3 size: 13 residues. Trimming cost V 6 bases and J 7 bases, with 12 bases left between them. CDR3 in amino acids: CASSRTGIGELFF. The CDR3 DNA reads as TGTGCCAGCAGTCGTACAGGGATCGGGGAGCTGTTTTTT.